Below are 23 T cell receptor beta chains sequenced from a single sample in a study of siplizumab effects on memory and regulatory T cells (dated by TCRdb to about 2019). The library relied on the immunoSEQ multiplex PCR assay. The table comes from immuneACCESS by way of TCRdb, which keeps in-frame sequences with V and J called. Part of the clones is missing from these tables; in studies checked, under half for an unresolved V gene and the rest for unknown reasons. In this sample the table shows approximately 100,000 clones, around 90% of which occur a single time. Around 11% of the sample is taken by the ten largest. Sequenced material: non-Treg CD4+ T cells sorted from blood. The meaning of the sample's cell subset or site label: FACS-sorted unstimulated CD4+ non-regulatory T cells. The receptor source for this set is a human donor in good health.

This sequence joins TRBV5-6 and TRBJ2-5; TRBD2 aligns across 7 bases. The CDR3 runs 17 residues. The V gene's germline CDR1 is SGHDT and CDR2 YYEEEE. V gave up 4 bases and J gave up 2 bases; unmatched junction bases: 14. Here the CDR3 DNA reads TGTGCCAGCAGCCCCCGGCTAGCGGAGAGGGAACAAGAGACCCAGTACTTC. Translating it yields CASSPRLAEREQETQYF.

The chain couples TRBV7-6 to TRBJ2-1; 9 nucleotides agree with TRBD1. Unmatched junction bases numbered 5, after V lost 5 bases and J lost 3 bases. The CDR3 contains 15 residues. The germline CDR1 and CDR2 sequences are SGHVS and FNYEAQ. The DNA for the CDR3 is TGTGCCAGCAGCAGGGGGGACAGGGTCTACAATGAGCAGTTCTTC. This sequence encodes CASSRGDRVYNEQFF.

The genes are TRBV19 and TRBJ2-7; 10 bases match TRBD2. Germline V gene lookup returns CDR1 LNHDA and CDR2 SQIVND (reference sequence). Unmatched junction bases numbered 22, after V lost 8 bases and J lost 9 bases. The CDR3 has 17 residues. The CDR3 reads CASGIPGLASPTGGQYF. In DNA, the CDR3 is TGTGCCAGTGGAATACCGGGACTAGCGAGCCCAACCGGGGGGCAGTACTTC.

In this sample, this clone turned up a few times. The CDR3 bases are TGTGCCATCAGTGGCGGGCAGGGCACCATATATTTT. Residues: CAISGGQGTIYF. This chain links TRBV10-3 with TRBJ1-3, with D perhaps TRBD1 (5 bases). The germline CDR1 and CDR2 sequences are ENHRY and SYGVKD. Trimming took off 4 bases at V and 9 bases at J, with 10 bases between the two ends. The CDR3 has 12 residues.

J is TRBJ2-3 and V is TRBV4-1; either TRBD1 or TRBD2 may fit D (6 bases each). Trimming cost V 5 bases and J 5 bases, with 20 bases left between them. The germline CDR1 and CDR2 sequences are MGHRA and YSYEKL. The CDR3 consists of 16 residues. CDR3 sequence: CASSSVRGRNKDTQYF. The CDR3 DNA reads TGCGCCAGCAGCAGTGTCCGGGGGCGGAATAAAGATACGCAGTATTTT.

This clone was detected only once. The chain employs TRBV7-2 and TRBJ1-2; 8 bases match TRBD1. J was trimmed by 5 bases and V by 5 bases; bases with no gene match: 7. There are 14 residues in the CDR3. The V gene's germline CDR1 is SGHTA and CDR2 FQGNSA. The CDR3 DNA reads TGTGCCAGCAGCGGACCGGGACAGGCATATGGCTACACCTTC. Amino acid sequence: CASSGPGQAYGYTF.

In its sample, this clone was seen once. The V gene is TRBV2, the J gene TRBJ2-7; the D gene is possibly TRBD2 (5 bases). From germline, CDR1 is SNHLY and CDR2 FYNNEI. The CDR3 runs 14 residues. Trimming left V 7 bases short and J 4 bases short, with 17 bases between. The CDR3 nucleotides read TGTGCCAGCACTCGAGAAGGGAGTGGTTACGAGCAGTACTTC. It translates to CASTREGSGYEQYF.

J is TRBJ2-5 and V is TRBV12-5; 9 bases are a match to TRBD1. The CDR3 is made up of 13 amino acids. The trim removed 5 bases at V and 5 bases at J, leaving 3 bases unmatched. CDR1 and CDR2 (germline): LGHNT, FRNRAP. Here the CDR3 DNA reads TGTGCTAGTGGTGGGGACAGGGCGGAGACCCAGTACTTC. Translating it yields CASGGDRAETQYF.

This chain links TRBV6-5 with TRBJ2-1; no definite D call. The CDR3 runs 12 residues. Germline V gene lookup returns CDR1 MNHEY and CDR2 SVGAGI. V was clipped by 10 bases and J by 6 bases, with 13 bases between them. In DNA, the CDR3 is TGTGCCACCTCAGGTATGGGCAATGAGCAGTTCTTC. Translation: CATSGMGNEQFF.

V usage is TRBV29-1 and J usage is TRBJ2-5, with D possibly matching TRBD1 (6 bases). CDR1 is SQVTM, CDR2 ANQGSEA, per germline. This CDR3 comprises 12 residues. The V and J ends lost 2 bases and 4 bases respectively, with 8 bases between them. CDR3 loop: CSVEWTAETQYF. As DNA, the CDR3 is TGCAGCGTTGAATGGACAGCAGAGACCCAGTACTTC.

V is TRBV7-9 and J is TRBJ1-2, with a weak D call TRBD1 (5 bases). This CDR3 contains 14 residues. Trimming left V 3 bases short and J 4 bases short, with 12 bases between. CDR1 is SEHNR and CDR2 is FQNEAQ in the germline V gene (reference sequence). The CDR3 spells CASSLNVQGYGYTF. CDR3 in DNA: TGTGCCAGCAGCTTGAACGTCCAGGGCTATGGCTACACCTTC.

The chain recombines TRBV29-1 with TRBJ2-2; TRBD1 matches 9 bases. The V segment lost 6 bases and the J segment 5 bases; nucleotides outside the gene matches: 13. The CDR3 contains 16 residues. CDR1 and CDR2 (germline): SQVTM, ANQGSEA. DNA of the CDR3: TGCAGCGTAGATCCCGGGACAGGGCGCGGGACCGGGGAGCTGTTTTTT. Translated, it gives CSVDPGTGRGTGELFF.

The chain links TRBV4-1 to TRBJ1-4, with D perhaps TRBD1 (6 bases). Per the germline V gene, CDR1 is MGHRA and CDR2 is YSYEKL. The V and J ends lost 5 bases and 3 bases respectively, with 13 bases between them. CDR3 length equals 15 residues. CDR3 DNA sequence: TGCGCCAGCAGCACACCGGGACACTCTAATGAAAAACTGTTTTTT. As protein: CASSTPGHSNEKLFF.

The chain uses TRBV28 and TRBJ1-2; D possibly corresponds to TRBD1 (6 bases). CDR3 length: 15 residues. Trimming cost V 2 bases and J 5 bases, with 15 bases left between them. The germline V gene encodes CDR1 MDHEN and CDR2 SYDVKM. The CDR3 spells CASSLEVRGLYGYTF. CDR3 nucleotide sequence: TGTGCCAGCAGTTTAGAGGTCAGGGGCCTATATGGCTACACCTTC.

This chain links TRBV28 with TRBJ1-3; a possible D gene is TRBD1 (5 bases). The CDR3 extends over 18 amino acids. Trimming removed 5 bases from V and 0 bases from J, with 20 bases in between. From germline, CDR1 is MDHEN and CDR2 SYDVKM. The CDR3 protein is CASSARPGRRVSGNTIYF. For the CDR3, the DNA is TGTGCCAGCAGTGCCCGCCCGGGACGTCGAGTCTCTGGAAACACCATATATTTT. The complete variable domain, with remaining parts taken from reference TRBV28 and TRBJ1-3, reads DVKVTQSSRYLVKRTGEKVFLECVQDMDHENMFWYRQDPGLGLRLIYFSYDVKMKEKGDIPEGYSVSREKKERFSLILESASTNQTSMYLCASSARPGRRVSGNTIYFGEGSWLTVV.

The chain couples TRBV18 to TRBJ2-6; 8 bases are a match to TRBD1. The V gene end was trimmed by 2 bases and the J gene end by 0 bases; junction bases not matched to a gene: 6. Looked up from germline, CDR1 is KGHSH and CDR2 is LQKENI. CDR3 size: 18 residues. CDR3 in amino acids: CASSPNRGSGSGANVLTF. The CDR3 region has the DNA TGTGCCAGCTCACCAAACAGGGGGTCGGGCTCTGGGGCCAACGTCCTGACTTTC.

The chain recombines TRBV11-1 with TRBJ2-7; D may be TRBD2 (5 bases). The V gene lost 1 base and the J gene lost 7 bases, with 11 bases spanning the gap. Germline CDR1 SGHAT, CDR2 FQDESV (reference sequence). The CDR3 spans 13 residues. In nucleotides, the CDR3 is TGTGCCAGCAGCTTAGGGAGGCTGGAAGAGCAGTACTTC. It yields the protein CASSLGRLEEQYF.

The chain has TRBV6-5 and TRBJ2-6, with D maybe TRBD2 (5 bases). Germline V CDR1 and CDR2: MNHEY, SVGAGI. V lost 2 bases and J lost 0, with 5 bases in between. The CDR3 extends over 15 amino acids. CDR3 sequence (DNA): TGTGCCAGCAGTTACGAGGGCTCTGGGGCCAACGTCCTGACTTTC. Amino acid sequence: CASSYEGSGANVLTF.

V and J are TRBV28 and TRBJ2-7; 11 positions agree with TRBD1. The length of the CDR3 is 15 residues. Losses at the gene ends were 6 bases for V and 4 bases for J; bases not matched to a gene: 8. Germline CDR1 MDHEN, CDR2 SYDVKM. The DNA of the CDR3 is TGTGCCAGCAGCAAAGGACAGGGGGCGTCGTACGAGCAGTACTTC. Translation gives CASSKGQGASYEQYF.

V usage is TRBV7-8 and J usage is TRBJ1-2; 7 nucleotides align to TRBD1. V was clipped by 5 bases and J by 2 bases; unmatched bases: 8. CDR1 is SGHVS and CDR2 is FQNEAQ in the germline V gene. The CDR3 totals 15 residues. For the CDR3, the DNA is TGTGCCAGCAGCACGTCGTCAGGGGGGAACTATGGCTACACCTTC. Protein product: CASSTSSGGNYGYTF.

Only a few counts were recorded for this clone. The chain's CDR3 is CASGAGTSGRNTGELFF. The DNA of the CDR3 is TGTGCTAGTGGGGCCGGGACTAGCGGGAGAAACACCGGGGAGCTGTTTTTT. The gene calls are TRBV12-5 and TRBJ2-2; 14 positions agree with TRBD2. Unmatched junction bases numbered 5, after V lost 6 bases and J lost 2 bases. There are 17 residues in the CDR3. Germline CDR1 is LGHNT and CDR2 is FRNRAP. Variable domain in full (rest from reference TRBV12-5 and TRBJ2-2): DARVTQTPRHKVTEMGQEVTMRCQPILGHNTVFWYRQTMMQGLELLAYFRNRAPLDDSGMPKDRFSAEMPDATLATLKIQPSEPRDSAVYFCASGAGTSGRNTGELFFGEGSRLTVL.

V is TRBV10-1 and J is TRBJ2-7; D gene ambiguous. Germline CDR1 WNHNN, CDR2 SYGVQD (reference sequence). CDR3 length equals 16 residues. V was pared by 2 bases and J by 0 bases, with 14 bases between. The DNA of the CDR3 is TGCGCCAGCAGTGAGCCCCGTACACAGAGCTCCTACGAGCAGTACTTC. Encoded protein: CASSEPRTQSSYEQYF.

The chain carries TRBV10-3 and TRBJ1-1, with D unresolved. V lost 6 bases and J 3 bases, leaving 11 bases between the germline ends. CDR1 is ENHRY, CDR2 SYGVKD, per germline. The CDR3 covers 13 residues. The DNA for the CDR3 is TGTGCCATCAGAAGAAGGGTGGACACTGAAGCTTTCTTT. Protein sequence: CAIRRRVDTEAFF.